This is a list of T cell receptor beta chains from one sample in a study of blood T cell repertoires in COVID-19. Assay: immunoSEQ multiplex PCR; the TCRdb copy retains only in-frame clones and omits some. The sample comprises 75,000 to 80,000 clones, 88% of which are singletons, and 9.1% rests with the top ten. The sample was peripheral blood. These receptors were obtained from a human donor in a cohort sampled during active COVID-19. The CDR3 runs from the conserved cysteine through the conserved F or W. The D gene is left open where the match is weak. Clone size appears in some rows only: once, few, many, or a class for an expanded clone.

clone size: NA; J gene: TRBJ1-1; V gene: TRBV5-1; D gene: TRBD1; CDR3 DNA: TGCGCCAGCAGCTCCGGGACAGGGGGCACTGAAGCTTTCTTT; CDR3 protein: CASSSGTGGTEAFF
clone size: NA; J gene: TRBJ2-7; V gene: TRBV18; D gene: TRBD1; CDR3 DNA: TGTGCCAGCTCACTGTTTCCCGGGACAGGAAACGAGCAGTACTTC; CDR3 protein: CASSLFPGTGNEQYF
clone size: NA; J gene: TRBJ2-5; V gene: TRBV6-4; D gene: NA; CDR3 DNA: TGTGCCAGCAGTGACTCGGTGGGCGGGCCACAAGAGACCCAGTACTTC; CDR3 protein: CASSDSVGGPQETQYF
clone size: NA; J gene: TRBJ1-2; V gene: TRBV28; D gene: TRBD1; CDR3 DNA: TGTGCCAGCAGTTTTATACCCGGGACAGGGGGCGCGGGCTACACCTTC; CDR3 protein: CASSFIPGTGGAGYTF
clone size: NA; J gene: TRBJ2-5; V gene: TRBV3-1/TRBV3-2; D gene: TRBD2; CDR3 DNA: TGTGCCAGCAGCCCCAGCGGGGGGCCGGGGGAGACCCAGTACTTC; CDR3 protein: CASSPSGGPGETQYF
clone size: NA; J gene: TRBJ2-3; V gene: TRBV5-1; D gene: TRBD2; CDR3 DNA: TGCGCCAGCAGCGGGACTACGACTAGCACAGATACGCAGTATTTT; CDR3 protein: CASSGTTTSTDTQYF
clone size: NA; J gene: TRBJ1-2; V gene: TRBV19; D gene: NA; CDR3 DNA: TGTGCCAGTAGTATGCTCAGGGGCAACTATGGCTACACCTTC; CDR3 protein: CASSMLRGNYGYTF
clone size: NA; J gene: TRBJ2-7; V gene: TRBV10-1; D gene: TRBD1; CDR3 DNA: TGCGCCACCACAGGGGCCGCCTACGAGCAGTACTTC; CDR3 protein: CATTGAAYEQYF
clone size: once; J gene: TRBJ2-1; V gene: TRBV4-1; D gene: TRBD2; CDR3 DNA: TGCGCCAGCAGCCAATGGGGGGCTAGCGGGACTCCGGGGACCTACAATGAGCAGTTCTTC; CDR3 protein: CASSQWGASGTPGTYNEQFF
clone size: NA; J gene: TRBJ2-3; V gene: TRBV18; D gene: TRBD1; CDR3 DNA: TGTGCCAGCTCAAGAATGACAGGGGGAGTAGATACGCAGTATTTT; CDR3 protein: CASSRMTGGVDTQYF
clone size: NA; J gene: TRBJ1-1; V gene: TRBV5-1; D gene: NA; CDR3 DNA: TGCGCCAGCAGCTTGGAAGGCGGGAACACTGAAGCTTTCTTT; CDR3 protein: CASSLEGGNTEAFF
clone size: once; J gene: TRBJ2-5; V gene: TRBV11-2; D gene: NA; CDR3 DNA: TGTGCCAGCAGCTTCGGGACTTCAGAAGAGACCCAGTACTTC; CDR3 protein: CASSFGTSEETQYF
clone size: NA; J gene: TRBJ2-1; V gene: TRBV5-1; D gene: TRBD1; CDR3 DNA: TGCGCCAGCAGCACTACGACAGGGGGAAATGAGCAGTTCTTC; CDR3 protein: CASSTTTGGNEQFF
clone size: NA; J gene: TRBJ2-7; V gene: TRBV27; D gene: TRBD2; CDR3 DNA: TGTGCCAGCAGTGGAACCCCACTAGCGGGAGGGCCGTACGAGCAGTACTTC; CDR3 protein: CASSGTPLAGGPYEQYF
clone size: NA; J gene: TRBJ1-2; V gene: TRBV12-3/TRBV12-4; D gene: NA; CDR3 DNA: TGTGCCAGCAGTTTAGGACAGACCTATGGCTACACCTTC; CDR3 protein: CASSLGQTYGYTF
clone size: NA; J gene: TRBJ2-3; V gene: TRBV7-8; D gene: TRBD2; CDR3 DNA: TGTGCCAGCAGCTTACGGGAGGGTAGGAATTTT; CDR3 protein: CASSLREGRNF
clone size: NA; J gene: TRBJ1-1; V gene: TRBV6-1; D gene: NA; CDR3 DNA: TGTGCCAGCAGTGAAGCGACGGGAGAGGCTGCAGCTTTCTTT; CDR3 protein: CASSEATGEAAAFF
clone size: NA; J gene: TRBJ2-1; V gene: TRBV6-5; D gene: TRBD1; CDR3 DNA: TGTGCCAGCAAACCGGACAGGGGCTCCTACAATGAGCAGTTCTTC; CDR3 protein: CASKPDRGSYNEQFF
clone size: NA; J gene: TRBJ2-1; V gene: TRBV11-3; D gene: NA; CDR3 DNA: TGTGCCAGCAGCTTAGAGAGCTACAATGAGCAGTTCTTC; CDR3 protein: CASSLESYNEQFF
clone size: NA; J gene: TRBJ1-2; V gene: TRBV6-5; D gene: NA; CDR3 DNA: TGTGCCAGCAGTTACTCCCGCGGTACCAGCTATGGCTACACCTTC; CDR3 protein: CASSYSRGTSYGYTF
clone size: once; J gene: TRBJ2-5; V gene: TRBV2; D gene: TRBD2; CDR3 DNA: TGTGCCAGCCGTGGGGGGCTAGCGGGAGGCCAAGAGACCCAGTACTTC; CDR3 protein: CASRGGLAGGQETQYF
clone size: NA; J gene: TRBJ2-7; V gene: TRBV10-3; D gene: TRBD1; CDR3 DNA: TGTGCCATCAGTGAGTCGAGTTCGGACAGGGTTAGTAACGAGCAGTACTTC; CDR3 protein: CAISESSSDRVSNEQYF
clone size: NA; J gene: TRBJ1-1; V gene: TRBV14; D gene: TRBD1; CDR3 DNA: TGTGCCAGCAGCCAAGACTGGACAGGGTTATCTGAAGCTTTCTTT; CDR3 protein: CASSQDWTGLSEAFF
clone size: NA; J gene: TRBJ2-3; V gene: TRBV28; D gene: TRBD2; CDR3 DNA: TGTGCCAGCAATGAGCGGGAGGGCCTGGATACGCAGTATTTT; CDR3 protein: CASNEREGLDTQYF
clone size: NA; J gene: TRBJ2-2; V gene: TRBV5-1; D gene: NA; CDR3 DNA: TGCGCCAGCAGCTTGCAGGGATACACCGGGGAGCTGTTTTTT; CDR3 protein: CASSLQGYTGELFF
clone size: once; J gene: TRBJ2-2; V gene: TRBV7-9; D gene: TRBD1; CDR3 DNA: TGTGCCAGCAGACCCGGGACAGGGAACACCGGGGAGCTGTTTTTT; CDR3 protein: CASRPGTGNTGELFF
clone size: once; J gene: TRBJ2-5; V gene: TRBV30; D gene: NA; CDR3 DNA: TGTGCCTGGAGTCAGGGAGGAGAGACCCAGTACTTC; CDR3 protein: CAWSQGGETQYF
clone size: NA; J gene: TRBJ1-6; V gene: TRBV5-4; D gene: NA; CDR3 DNA: TGTGCCAGCAGCTTTACGGCAGGGGAAAATTCACCCCTCCACTTT; CDR3 protein: CASSFTAGENSPLHF
clone size: NA; J gene: TRBJ2-1; V gene: TRBV11-2; D gene: TRBD2; CDR3 DNA: TGTGCCAGCAGCTTAGTCGGGACTAACCTCTACAATGAGCAGTTCTTC; CDR3 protein: CASSLVGTNLYNEQFF
clone size: NA; J gene: TRBJ2-7; V gene: TRBV7-2; D gene: NA; CDR3 DNA: TGTGCCAGCAGCTTACCCGGAGTCCAGGGGCAGGGGTACGAGCAGTACTTC; CDR3 protein: CASSLPGVQGQGYEQYF
clone size: NA; J gene: TRBJ2-7; V gene: TRBV4-1; D gene: TRBD2; CDR3 DNA: TGCGCCAGCAGCCGCTTGACTAGCGGGAGTCTCTCCGAGCAGTACTTC; CDR3 protein: CASSRLTSGSLSEQYF